The clone carrying this T cell receptor beta chain has just a few counts. The data are from a study of patients and donors after allogeneic stem cell transplantation. V was shortened by 6 bases and J by 0 bases, with 8 bases between the two germline ends. The CDR3 sequence is 13 residues long. Germline V lookup: CDR1 DFQATT, CDR2 SNEGSKA (reference sequence). TCRdb re-derived calls from the RT-PCR reads in MiXCR, one entry per CDR3 protein. The sample yields about 40,000 distinct CDR3 sequences, more than 30% seen once. V gene TRBV20-1 combines with J gene TRBJ1-4; D remains ambiguous. The clonotype was recovered from a human donor who was either an allogeneic HSCT recipient or a stem cell or donor lymphocyte infusion donor (not recorded which). It is not recorded whose cells these are; they may come from a transplant donor. Sequencing was performed on blood, either unsorted or a sorted T cell fraction (not recorded which). CDR3 sequence: CSAVRTTNEKLFF. The DNA of the CDR3 is TGCAGTGCAGTCAGGACAACTAATGAAAAACTGTTTTTT.